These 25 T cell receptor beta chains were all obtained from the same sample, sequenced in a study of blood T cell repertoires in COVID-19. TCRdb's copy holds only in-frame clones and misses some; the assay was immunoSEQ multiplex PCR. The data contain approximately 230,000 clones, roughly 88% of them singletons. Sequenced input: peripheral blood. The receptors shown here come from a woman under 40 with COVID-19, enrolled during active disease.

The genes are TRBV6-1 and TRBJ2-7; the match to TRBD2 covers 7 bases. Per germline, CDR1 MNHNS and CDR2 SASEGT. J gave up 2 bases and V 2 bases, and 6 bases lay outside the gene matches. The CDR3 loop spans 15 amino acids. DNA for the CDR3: TGTGCCAGCAGTGAAAAGCAGGGAGGGACCTACGAGCAGTACTTC. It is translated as CASSEKQGGTYEQYF.

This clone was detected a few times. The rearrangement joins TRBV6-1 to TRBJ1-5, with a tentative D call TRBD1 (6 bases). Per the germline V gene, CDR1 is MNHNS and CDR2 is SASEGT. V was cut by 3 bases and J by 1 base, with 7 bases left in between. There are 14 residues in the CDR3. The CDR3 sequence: CASSDRGSNQPQHF. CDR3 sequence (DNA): TGTGCCAGCAGTGACAGGGGCAGCAATCAGCCCCAGCATTTT.

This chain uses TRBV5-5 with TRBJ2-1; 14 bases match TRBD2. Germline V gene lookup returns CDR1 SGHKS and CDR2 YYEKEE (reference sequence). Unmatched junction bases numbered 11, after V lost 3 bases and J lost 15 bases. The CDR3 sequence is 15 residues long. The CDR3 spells CASSYWTSGGPILFF. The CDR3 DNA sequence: TGTGCCAGCAGCTATTGGACTAGCGGGGGGCCCATCCTGTTCTTC.

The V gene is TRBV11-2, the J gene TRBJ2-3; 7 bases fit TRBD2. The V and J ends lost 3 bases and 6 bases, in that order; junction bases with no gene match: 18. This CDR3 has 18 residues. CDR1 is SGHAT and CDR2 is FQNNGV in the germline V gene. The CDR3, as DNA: TGTGCCAGCAGCTTCTCGGCTTTGCGGGAGAGGCTTGCTGATACGCAGTATTTT. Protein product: CASSFSALRERLADTQYF.

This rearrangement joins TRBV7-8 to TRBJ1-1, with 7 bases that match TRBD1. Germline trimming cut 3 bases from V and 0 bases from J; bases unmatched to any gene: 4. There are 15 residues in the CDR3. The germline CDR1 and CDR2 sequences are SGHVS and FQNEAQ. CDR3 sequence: CASSFNRGMNTEAFF. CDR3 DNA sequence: TGTGCCAGCAGCTTCAACAGGGGAATGAACACTGAAGCTTTCTTT.

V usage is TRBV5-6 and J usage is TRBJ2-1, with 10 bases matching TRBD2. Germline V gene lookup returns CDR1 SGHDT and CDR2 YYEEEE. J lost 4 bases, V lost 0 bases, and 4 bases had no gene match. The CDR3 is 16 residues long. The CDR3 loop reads CASSLGGLAEYNEQFF. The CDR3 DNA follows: TGTGCCAGCAGCTTGGGAGGACTAGCGGAATACAATGAGCAGTTCTTC.

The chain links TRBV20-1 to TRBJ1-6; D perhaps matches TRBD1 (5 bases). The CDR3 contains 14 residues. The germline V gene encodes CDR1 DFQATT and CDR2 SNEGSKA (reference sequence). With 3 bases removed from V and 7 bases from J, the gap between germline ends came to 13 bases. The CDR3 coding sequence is TGCAGTGCTAGTTTTAGACAGTCCAATTCACCCCTCCACTTT. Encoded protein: CSASFRQSNSPLHF.

This CDR3 is CASSAILGGATYGYTF. Here the CDR3 DNA reads TGTGCCAGCAGTGCTATCCTCGGGGGGGCAACCTATGGCTACACCTTC. This chain uses TRBV6-1 with TRBJ1-2, with D maybe TRBD1 (6 bases). There are 16 residues in the CDR3. V was pared by 4 bases and J by 4 bases, with 19 bases between. Germline assignment: CDR1 MNHNS and CDR2 SASEGT.

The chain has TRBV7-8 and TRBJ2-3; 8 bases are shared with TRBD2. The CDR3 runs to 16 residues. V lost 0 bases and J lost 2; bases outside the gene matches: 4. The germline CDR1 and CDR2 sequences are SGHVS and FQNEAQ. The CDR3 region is CASSLAGGGTTDTQYF. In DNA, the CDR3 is TGTGCCAGCAGCTTAGCGGGCGGGGGGACCACAGATACGCAGTATTTT.

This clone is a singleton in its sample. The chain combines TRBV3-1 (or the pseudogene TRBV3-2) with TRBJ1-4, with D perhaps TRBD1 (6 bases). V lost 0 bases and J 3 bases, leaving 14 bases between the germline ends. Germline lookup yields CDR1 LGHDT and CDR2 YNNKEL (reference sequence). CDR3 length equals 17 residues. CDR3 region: CASSQEVLGGANEKLFF. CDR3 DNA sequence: TGTGCCAGCAGCCAAGAAGTATTAGGGGGGGCTAATGAAAAACTGTTTTTT.

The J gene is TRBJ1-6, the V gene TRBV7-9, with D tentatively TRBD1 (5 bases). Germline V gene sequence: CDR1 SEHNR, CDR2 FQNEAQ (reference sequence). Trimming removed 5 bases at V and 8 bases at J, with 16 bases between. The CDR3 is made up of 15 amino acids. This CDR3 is CASSPRDSWDSPLHF. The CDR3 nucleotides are TGTGCCAGCAGCCCCCGGGACTCGTGGGATTCACCCCTCCACTTT.

The CDR3 coding sequence is TGTGCCAGCAGTCTTTGGGGGACAGGGGGGGAGACCCAGTACTTC. Its protein product is CASSLWGTGGETQYF. The chain combines TRBV5-5 with TRBJ2-5; TRBD1 agrees at 11 bases. V was pared by 5 bases and J by 5 bases, with 8 bases of the junction left unmatched. The CDR3 length is 15 residues. Germline V lookup: CDR1 SGHKS, CDR2 YYEKEE (reference sequence). The whole variable domain, remainder taken from reference TRBV5-5 and TRBJ2-5, is DAGVTQSPTHLIKTRGQQVTLRCSPISGHKSVSWYQQVLGQGPQFIFQYYEKEERGRGNFPDRFSARQFPNYSSELNVNALLLGDSALYLCASSLWGTGGETQYFGPGTRLLVL.

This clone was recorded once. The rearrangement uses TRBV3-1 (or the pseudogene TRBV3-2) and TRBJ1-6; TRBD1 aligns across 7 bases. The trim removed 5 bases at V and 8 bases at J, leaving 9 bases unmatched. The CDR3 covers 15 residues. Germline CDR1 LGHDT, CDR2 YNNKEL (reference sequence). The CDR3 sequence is CASSDGQAEDSPLHF. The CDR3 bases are TGTGCCAGCAGCGACGGACAGGCGGAGGATTCACCCCTCCACTTT.

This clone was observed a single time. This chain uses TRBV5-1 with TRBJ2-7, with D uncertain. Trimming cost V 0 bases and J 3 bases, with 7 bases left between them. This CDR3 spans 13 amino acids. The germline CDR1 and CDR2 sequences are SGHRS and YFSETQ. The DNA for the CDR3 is TGCGCCAGCAGCTTGGGGCAGAACTACGAGCAGTACTTC. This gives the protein CASSLGQNYEQYF.

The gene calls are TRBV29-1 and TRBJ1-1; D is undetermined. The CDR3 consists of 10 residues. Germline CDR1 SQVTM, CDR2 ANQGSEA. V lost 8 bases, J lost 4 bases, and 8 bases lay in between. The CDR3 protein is CSSEITEAFF. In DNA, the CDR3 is TGCAGCTCAGAAATCACTGAAGCTTTCTTT.

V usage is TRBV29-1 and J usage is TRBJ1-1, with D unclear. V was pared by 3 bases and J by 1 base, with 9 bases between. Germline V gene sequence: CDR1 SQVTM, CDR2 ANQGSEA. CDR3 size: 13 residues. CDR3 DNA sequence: TGCAGCGTTGAGGCTCAACGGAACACTGAAGCTTTCTTT. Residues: CSVEAQRNTEAFF.

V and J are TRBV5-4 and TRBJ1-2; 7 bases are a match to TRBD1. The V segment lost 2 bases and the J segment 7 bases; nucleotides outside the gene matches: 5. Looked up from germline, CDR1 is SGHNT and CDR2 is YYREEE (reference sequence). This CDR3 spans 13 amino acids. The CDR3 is CASSLGTESGYTF. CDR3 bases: TGTGCCAGCAGCTTAGGGACAGAGTCTGGCTACACCTTC.

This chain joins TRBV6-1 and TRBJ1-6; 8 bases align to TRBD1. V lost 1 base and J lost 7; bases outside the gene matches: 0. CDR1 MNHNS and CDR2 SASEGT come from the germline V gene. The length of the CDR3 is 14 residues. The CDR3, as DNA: TGTGCCAGCAGTGAAGGGACAGGGAATTCACCCCTCCACTTT. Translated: CASSEGTGNSPLHF.

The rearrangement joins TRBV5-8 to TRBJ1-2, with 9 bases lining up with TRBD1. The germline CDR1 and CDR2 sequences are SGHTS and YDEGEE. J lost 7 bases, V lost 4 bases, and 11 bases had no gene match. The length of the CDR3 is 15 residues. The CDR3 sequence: CASSGPDRGYLGYTF. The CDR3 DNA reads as TGTGCCAGCAGCGGCCCGGACAGGGGATACCTTGGCTACACCTTC. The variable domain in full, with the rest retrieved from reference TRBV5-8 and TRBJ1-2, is EAGVTQSPTHLIKTRGQQATLRCSPISGHTSVYWYQQALGLGLQFLLWYDEGEERNRGNFPPRFSGRQFPNYSSELNVNALELEDSALYLCASSGPDRGYLGYTFGSGTRLTVV.

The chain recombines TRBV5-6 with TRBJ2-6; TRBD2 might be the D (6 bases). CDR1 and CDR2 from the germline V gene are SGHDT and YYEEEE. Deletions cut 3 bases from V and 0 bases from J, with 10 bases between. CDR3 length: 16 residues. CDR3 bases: TGTGCCAGCAGCTCGGGCGGGGTCTCTGGGGCCAACGTCCTGACTTTC. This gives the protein CASSSGGVSGANVLTF.

This CDR3 is CASSSLKATTDEQFF. Written as DNA, the CDR3 is TGTGCCAGCAGCTCATTAAAGGCGACTACCGATGAGCAGTTCTTC. The J gene is TRBJ2-1, the V gene TRBV13, with a tentative D call TRBD2 (5 bases). The CDR3 runs to 15 residues. CDR1 is PRHDT and CDR2 is FYEKMQ in the germline V gene (reference sequence). V lost 4 bases, J lost 8 bases, and 18 bases lay in between.

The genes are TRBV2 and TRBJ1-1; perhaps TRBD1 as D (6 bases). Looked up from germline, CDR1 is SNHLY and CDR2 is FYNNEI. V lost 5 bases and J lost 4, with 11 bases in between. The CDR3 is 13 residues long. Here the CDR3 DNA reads TGTGCCAGCAGTACCCAGGGGCGCACTGAAGCTTTCTTT. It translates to CASSTQGRTEAFF.

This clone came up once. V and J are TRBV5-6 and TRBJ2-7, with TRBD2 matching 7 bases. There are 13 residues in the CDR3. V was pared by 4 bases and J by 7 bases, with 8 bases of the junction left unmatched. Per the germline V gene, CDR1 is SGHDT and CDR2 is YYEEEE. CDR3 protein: CASSLWTRTEQYV. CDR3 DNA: TGTGCCAGCAGCCTGTGGACTAGGACTGAGCAGTACGTC.

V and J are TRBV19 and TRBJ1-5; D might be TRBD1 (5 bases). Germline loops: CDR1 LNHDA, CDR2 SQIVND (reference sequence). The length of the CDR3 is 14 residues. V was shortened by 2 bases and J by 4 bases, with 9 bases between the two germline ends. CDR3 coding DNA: TGTGCCAGTAGTATAAGGGAGGGGAATCAGCCCCAGCATTTT. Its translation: CASSIREGNQPQHF.

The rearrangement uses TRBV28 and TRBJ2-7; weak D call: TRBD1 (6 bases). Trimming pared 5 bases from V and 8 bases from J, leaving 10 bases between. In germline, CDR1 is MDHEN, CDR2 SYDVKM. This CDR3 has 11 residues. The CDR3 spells CASSDRWQQYF. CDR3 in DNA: TGTGCCAGCAGTGACAGGTGGCAGCAGTACTTC.